This T cell receptor (beta chain) appears in the sequencing data of a study of T cells in Graves' hyperthyroidism and ophthalmopathy. Study information: It was at initial diagnosis, before any treatment, that peripheral blood was collected.

Hyperthyroidism patients were newly diagnosed, had disease duration under 2 months, and were aged 18 to 65 years. Every diagnosis used clinical symptoms, serum thyroxine and TRAb, thyroid ultrasound and orbital computed tomography. This clonotype was counted a few times. The target antigen is unknown. What was amplified from RNA transcripts were TCR beta CDR3 regions. When the TCR CDR3 underwent first-round RT-PCR, the HTBI primer set was used. TCRdb itself ran the multiplex PCR reads through MiXCR, one entry per CDR3 protein. The sample lists some 300,000 distinct CDR3 sequences; roughly 13% were seen once. Findings and limits, study-wide: Within blood appeared most thyroid clonotypes that had expanded above 0.001.

The CDR3 is made up of 12 amino acids. Germline values: CDR1 SQVTM, CDR2 ANQGSEA. After removal of 7 bases from V and 6 bases from J, the junction contained 4 bases not matched to a gene. This receptor was obtained from a woman aged 35 to 49 with Graves' hyperthyroidism. This chain uses TRBV29-1 with TRBJ2-1; 9 bases agree with TRBD1. The source material was blood. The CDR3 DNA is TGCAGCGGGACAGGGGCGGTCAATGAGCAGTTCTTC. It translates to CSGTGAVNEQFF.